A selection of T cell receptor beta chains follows, all from one sample in a study of T-cell memory formation after mild COVID-19. TCRdb fed the 5' RACE reads into MiXCR, producing one record per CDR3 protein. The sample lists over 400,000 distinct CDR3 sequences, roughly a quarter occurring once. Sequenced: PBMCs or a T cell subset sorted from them (not recorded which). The source of these receptors is an adult woman who had mild COVID-19 (a few samples of this study predate the infection). Cell type and time point are not known. CDR3s include the opening cysteine and the closing phenylalanine or tryptophan. A D gene is named only where the DNA matches it firmly. Where a row states a size, it is once, few, many or the class of an expanded clone; other rows omit it.

v_call: TRBV12-3/TRBV12-4; clone_size: once; d_call: -; j_call: TRBJ2-1; cdr3_nt: TGTGCCAGCAGTTTTAACACATACAATGAGCAGTTCTTC; cdr3_aa: CASSFNTYNEQFF
v_call: TRBV7-8; clone_size: few; d_call: -; j_call: TRBJ2-2; cdr3_nt: TGTGCCAGCAGCTTAGTAGCGGCTCGGACGTTCAGTAGGGACACCGGGGAGCTGTTTTTT; cdr3_aa: CASSLVAARTFSRDTGELFF
v_call: TRBV5-1; clone_size: -; d_call: -; j_call: TRBJ1-6; cdr3_nt: TGCGCCAGCAGCCGAGACAGCCTGGGTAATTCACCCCTCCACTTT; cdr3_aa: CASSRDSLGNSPLHF
v_call: TRBV5-1; clone_size: few; d_call: TRBD1; j_call: TRBJ2-7; cdr3_nt: TGCGCCAGCAGCCCGAGGACAGGCGCTCCCCGGGTATACGAGCAGTACTTC; cdr3_aa: CASSPRTGAPRVYEQYF
v_call: TRBV5-1; clone_size: -; d_call: -; j_call: TRBJ2-1; cdr3_nt: TGCGCCAGCAGCTTGGCTCTAGAGTACAATGAGCAGTTCTTC; cdr3_aa: CASSLALEYNEQFF
v_call: TRBV4-1; clone_size: once; d_call: -; j_call: TRBJ2-3; cdr3_nt: TGCGCCAGCAGCCAAGGTAGCACAGATACGCAGTATTTT; cdr3_aa: CASSQGSTDTQYF
v_call: TRBV15; clone_size: -; d_call: -; j_call: TRBJ2-2; cdr3_nt: TGTGCCACCAGCCAACCTTACAGGAACACCGGGGAGCTGTTTTTT; cdr3_aa: CATSQPYRNTGELFF
v_call: TRBV7-9; clone_size: few; d_call: -; j_call: TRBJ2-1; cdr3_nt: TGTGCCGACTCGCAGGGGAGTGAGCAGTTCTTC; cdr3_aa: CADSQGSEQFF
v_call: TRBV5-1; clone_size: -; d_call: TRBD2; j_call: TRBJ2-2; cdr3_nt: TGCGCCAGCAGCCTGGGACTAGCTGACGCCGGGGAGCTGTTTTTT; cdr3_aa: CASSLGLADAGELFF
v_call: TRBV24-1; clone_size: -; d_call: TRBD1; j_call: TRBJ2-3; cdr3_nt: TGTGCCACCAGTGATTTGGACAGGGGGCTGGGGACGCAGTATTTT; cdr3_aa: CATSDLDRGLGTQYF
v_call: TRBV4-3; clone_size: few; d_call: TRBD1; j_call: TRBJ1-5; cdr3_nt: TGCGCCAGCAGCCAGAGCTTATTACAGGGGTCCAGGCCCCAGCATTTT; cdr3_aa: CASSQSLLQGSRPQHF
v_call: TRBV7-9; clone_size: -; d_call: -; j_call: TRBJ2-7; cdr3_nt: TGTGCCAGCAGCTACCGGAGGGCCGAGCAGTACTTC; cdr3_aa: CASSYRRAEQYF
v_call: TRBV4-1; clone_size: -; d_call: -; j_call: TRBJ2-3; cdr3_nt: TGCGCCAGCAGCCTGCAGGCCCTCCTGGCAGATACGCAGTATTTT; cdr3_aa: CASSLQALLADTQYF
v_call: TRBV12-3/TRBV12-4; clone_size: -; d_call: -; j_call: TRBJ1-6; cdr3_nt: TGTGCCAGCAGTTTAGTGGGACCCTTAAATTCACCCCTCCACTTT; cdr3_aa: CASSLVGPLNSPLHF
v_call: TRBV14; clone_size: few; d_call: -; j_call: TRBJ2-1; cdr3_nt: TGTGCCAGCAGCCAAATCTGGGGGAATGAGCAGTTCTTC; cdr3_aa: CASSQIWGNEQFF
v_call: TRBV12-3/TRBV12-4; clone_size: few; d_call: TRBD2; j_call: TRBJ2-5; cdr3_nt: TGTGCCAGCAGTTTAGCTTCGGGGGGCCAAGAGACCCAGTACTTC; cdr3_aa: CASSLASGGQETQYF
v_call: TRBV19; clone_size: few; d_call: TRBD1; j_call: TRBJ2-2; cdr3_nt: TGTGCCAGTAATCACAGGGGGGTCGGGGAGCTGTTTTTT; cdr3_aa: CASNHRGVGELFF
v_call: TRBV6-1; clone_size: once; d_call: TRBD1; j_call: TRBJ1-2; cdr3_nt: TGTGCCAGCAGGGGGACAGGGACCTATGGCTACACCTTC; cdr3_aa: CASRGTGTYGYTF
v_call: TRBV24-1; clone_size: -; d_call: TRBD2; j_call: TRBJ2-5; cdr3_nt: TGTGCCACCAGTGATTTCCAGACCATTACTAGCGAAGAGACCCAGTACTTC; cdr3_aa: CATSDFQTITSEETQYF